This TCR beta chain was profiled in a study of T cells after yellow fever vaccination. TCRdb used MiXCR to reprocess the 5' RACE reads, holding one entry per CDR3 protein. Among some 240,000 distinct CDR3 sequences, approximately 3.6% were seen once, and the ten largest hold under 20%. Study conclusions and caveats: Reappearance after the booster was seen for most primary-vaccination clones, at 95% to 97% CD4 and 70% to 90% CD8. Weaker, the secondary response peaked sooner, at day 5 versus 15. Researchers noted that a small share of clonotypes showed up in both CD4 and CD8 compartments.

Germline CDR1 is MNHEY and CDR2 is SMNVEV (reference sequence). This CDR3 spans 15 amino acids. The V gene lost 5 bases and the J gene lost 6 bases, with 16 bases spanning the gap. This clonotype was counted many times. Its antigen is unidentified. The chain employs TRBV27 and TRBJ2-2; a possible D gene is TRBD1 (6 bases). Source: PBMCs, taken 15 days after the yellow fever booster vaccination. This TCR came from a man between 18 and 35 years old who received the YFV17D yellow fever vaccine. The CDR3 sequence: CASSLQGRVAGELFF. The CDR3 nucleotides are TGTGCCAGCAGTCTACAGGGAAGAGTGGCCGGGGAGCTGTTTTTT.